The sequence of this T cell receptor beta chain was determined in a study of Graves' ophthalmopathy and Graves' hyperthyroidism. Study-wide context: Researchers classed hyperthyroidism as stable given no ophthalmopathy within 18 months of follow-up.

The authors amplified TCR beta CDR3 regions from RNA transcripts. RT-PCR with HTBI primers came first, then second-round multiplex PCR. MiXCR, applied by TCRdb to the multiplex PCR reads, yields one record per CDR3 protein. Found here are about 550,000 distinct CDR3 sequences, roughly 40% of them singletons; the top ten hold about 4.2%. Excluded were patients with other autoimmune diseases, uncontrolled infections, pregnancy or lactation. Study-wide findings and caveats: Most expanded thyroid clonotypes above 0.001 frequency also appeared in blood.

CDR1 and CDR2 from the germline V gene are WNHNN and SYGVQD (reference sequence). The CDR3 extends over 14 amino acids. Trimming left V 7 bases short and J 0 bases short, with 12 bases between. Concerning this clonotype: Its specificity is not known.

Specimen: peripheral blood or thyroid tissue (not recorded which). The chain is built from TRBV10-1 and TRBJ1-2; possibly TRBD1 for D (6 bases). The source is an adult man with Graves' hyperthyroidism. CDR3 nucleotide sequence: TGCGCCAGCATTAAGGGGGGGGCTAACTATGGCTACACCTTC. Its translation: CASIKGGANYGYTF.